This T cell receptor beta chain was sequenced during a study of T-cell reconstitution after alpha-beta-depleted transplantation in children. Study-wide findings and caveats: As was reported, about two months after transplant, alpha-beta T cells came from several hundred expanded graft clones.

In regard to this clonotype: Its target is not known.

The TCRbeta library incorporated unique molecular identifiers. Via MiXCR, TCRdb re-called the PCR reads, giving one row per CDR3 protein. Here the sample spans 540,000 or so distinct CDR3 sequences, around 23% being singletons. This CDR3 region has 16 residues. Germline V lookup: CDR1 SGHAT, CDR2 FQDESV (reference sequence). V was trimmed by 4 bases and J by 8 bases, leaving 23 bases between them. The receptor comes from a boy under two years old who had a stem cell transplant for acute myeloid leukemia, so the T cells may come from the graft donor. The rearrangement links TRBV11-1 to TRBJ1-2; D possibly corresponds to TRBD1 (5 bases). Sample: PBMCs, mostly from graft donor cells, taken 360 days after TCRalphabeta/CD19-depleted stem cell transplant. The CDR3 protein is CASSYSGTKGTYGYTF. Here the CDR3 DNA reads TGTGCCAGCAGCTATAGCGGCACAAAAGGGACCTACGGCTACACCTTC.